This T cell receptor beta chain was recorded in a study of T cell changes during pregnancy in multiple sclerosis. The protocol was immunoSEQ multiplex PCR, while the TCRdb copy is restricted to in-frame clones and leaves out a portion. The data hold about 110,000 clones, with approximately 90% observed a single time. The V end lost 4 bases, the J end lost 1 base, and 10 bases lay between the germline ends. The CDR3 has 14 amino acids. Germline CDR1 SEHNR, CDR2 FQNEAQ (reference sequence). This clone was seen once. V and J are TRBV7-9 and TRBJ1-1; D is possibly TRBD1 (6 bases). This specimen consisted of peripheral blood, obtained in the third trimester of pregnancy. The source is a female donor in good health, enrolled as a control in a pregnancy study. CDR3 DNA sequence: TGTGCCAGCAGCTCAGGGGTAAAGAACACTGAAGCTTTCTTT. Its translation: CASSSGVKNTEAFF.